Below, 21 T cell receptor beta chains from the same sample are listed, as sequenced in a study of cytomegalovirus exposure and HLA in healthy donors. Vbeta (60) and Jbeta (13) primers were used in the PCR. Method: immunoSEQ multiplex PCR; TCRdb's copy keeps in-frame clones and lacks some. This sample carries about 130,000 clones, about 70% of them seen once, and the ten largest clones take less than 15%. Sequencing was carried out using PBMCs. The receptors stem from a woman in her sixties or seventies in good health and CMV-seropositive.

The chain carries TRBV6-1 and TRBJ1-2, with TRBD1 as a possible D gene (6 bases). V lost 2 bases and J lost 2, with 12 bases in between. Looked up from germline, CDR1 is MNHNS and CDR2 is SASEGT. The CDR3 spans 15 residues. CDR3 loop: CASSEWGGANYGYTF. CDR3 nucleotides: TGTGCCAGCAGTGAATGGGGGGGGGCGAACTATGGCTACACCTTC.

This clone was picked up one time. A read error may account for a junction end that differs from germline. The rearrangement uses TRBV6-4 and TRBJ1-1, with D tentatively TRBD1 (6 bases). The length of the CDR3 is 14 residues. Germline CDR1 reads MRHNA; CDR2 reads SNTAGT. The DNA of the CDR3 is TGTGCCAGCGGTGACAGAGGGGGACATGGGGAAGCTTTCTTT. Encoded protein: CASGDRGGHGEAFF.

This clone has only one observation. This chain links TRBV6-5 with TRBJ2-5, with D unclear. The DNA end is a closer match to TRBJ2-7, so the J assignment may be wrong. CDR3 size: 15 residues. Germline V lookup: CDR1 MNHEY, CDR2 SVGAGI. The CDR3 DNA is TGTGCCAGCAGCCCCCACCACAGTACTGGGTACGAGCAGTACTTC. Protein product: CASSPHHSTGYEQYF.

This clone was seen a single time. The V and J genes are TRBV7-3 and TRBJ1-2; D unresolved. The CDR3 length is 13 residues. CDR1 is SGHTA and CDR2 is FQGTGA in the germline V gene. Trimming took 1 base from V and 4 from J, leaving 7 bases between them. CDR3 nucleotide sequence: TGTGCCAGCAGCTTAAGCAGCGGCTATGGCTACACCTTC. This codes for CASSLSSGYGYTF. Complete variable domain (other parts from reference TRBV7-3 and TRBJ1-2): GAGVSQTPSNKVTEKGKYVELRCDPISGHTALYWYRQSLGQGPEFLIYFQGTGAADDSGLPNDRFFAVRPEGSVSTLKIQRTERGDSAVYLCASSLSSGYGYTFGSGTRLTVV.

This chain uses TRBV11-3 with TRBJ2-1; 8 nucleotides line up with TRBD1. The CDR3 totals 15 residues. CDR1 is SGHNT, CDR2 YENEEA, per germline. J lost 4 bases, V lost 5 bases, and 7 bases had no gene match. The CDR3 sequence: CASSAGTGFYNEQFF. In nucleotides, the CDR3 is TGTGCCAGCAGCGCCGGGACAGGTTTTTACAATGAGCAGTTCTTC.

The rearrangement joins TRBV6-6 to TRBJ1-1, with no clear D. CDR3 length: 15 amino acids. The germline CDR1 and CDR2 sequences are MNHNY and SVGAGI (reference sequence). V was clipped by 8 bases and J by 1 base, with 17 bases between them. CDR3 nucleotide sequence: TGTGCCAGCCGAGCTTTGAACCTAGAGAACACTGAAGCTTTCTTT. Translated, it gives CASRALNLENTEAFF.

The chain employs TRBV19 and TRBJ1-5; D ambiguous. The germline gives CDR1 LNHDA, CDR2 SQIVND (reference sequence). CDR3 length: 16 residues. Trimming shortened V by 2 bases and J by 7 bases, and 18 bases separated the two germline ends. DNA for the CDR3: TGTGCCAGTAGTATAAGGTTTACAGCTGTGGAACAGCCCCAGCATTTT. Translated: CASSIRFTAVEQPQHF.

The CDR3 here is CASSWLSSGSTYEQFF. Here the CDR3 DNA reads TGTGCCAGCAGCTGGCTTTCTAGCGGGAGTACATATGAGCAGTTCTTC. The V gene is TRBV7-6, the J gene TRBJ2-1, with TRBD2 matching over 10 bases. This CDR3 is 16 amino acids long. The V and J ends lost 4 bases and 8 bases, in that order; junction bases with no gene match: 11. Per germline, CDR1 SGHVS and CDR2 FNYEAQ.

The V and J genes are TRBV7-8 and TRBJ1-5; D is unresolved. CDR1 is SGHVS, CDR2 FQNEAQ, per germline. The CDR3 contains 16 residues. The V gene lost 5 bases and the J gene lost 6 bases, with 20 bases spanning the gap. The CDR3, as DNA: TGTGCCAGCAGCGGAAAAGGAGACCGTCAAAGTCAGCCCCAGCATTTT. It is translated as CASSGKGDRQSQPQHF.

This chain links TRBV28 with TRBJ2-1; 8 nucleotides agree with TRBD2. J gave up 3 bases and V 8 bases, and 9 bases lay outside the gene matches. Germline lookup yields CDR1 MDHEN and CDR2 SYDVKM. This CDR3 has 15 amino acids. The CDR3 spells CASYKAGGYYNEQFF. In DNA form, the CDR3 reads TGTGCCAGCTATAAGGCGGGAGGCTACTACAATGAGCAGTTCTTC. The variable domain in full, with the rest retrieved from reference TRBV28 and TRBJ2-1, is DVKVTQSSRYLVKRTGEKVFLECVQDMDHENMFWYRQDPGLGLRLIYFSYDVKMKEKGDIPEGYSVSREKKERFSLILESASTNQTSMYLCASYKAGGYYNEQFFGPGTRLTVL.

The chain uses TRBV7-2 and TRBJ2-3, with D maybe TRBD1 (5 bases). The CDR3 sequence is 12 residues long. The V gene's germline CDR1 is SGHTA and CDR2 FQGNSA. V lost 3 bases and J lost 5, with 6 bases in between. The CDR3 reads CASSFQGDTQYF. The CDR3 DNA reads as TGTGCCAGCAGCTTCCAGGGAGATACGCAGTATTTT.

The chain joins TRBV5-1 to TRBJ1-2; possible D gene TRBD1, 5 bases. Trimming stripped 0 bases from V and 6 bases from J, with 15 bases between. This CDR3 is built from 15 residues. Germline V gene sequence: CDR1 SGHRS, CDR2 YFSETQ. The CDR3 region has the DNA TGCGCCAGCAGCTTGGACCTGGCAGGGAGGAATGGCTACACCTTC. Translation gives CASSLDLAGRNGYTF. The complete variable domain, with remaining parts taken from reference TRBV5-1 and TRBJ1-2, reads KAGVTQTPRYLIKTRGQQVTLSCSPISGHRSVSWYQQTPGQGLQFLFEYFSETQRNKGNFPGRFSGRQFSNSRSEMNVSTLELGDSALYLCASSLDLAGRNGYTFGSGTRLTVV.

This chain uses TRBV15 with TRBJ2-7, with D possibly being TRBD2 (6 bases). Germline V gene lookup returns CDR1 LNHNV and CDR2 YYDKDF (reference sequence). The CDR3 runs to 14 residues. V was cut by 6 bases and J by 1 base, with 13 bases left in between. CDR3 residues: CATSGGTQSYEQYF. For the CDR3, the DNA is TGTGCCACCAGTGGGGGGACTCAGTCCTACGAGCAGTACTTC.

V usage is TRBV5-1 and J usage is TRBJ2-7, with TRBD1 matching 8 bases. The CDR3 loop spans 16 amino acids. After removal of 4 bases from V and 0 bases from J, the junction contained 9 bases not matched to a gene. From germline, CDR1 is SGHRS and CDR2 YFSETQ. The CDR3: CASSLQGAGPSYEQYF. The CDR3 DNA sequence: TGCGCCAGCAGCCTGCAGGGGGCAGGGCCCTCCTACGAGCAGTACTTC.

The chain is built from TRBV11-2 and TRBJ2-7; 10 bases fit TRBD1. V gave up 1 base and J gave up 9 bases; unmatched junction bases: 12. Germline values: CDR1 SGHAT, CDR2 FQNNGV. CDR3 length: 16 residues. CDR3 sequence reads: CASSLGGTGAPQGQYF. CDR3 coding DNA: TGTGCCAGCAGCTTAGGTGGGACAGGGGCTCCTCAGGGGCAGTACTTC. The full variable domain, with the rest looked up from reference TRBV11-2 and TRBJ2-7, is EAGVAQSPRYKIIEKRQSVAFWCNPISGHATLYWYQQILGQGPKLLIQFQNNGVVDDSQLPKDRFSAERLKGVDSTLKIQPAKLEDSAVYLCASSLGGTGAPQGQYFGPGTRLTVT.

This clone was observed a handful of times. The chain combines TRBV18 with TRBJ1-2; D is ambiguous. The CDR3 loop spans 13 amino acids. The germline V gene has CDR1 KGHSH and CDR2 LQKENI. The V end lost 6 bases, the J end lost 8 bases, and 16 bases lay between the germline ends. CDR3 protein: CASSPREDGGYTF. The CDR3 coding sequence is TGTGCCAGCTCCCCCCGGGAAGACGGCGGCTACACCTTC.

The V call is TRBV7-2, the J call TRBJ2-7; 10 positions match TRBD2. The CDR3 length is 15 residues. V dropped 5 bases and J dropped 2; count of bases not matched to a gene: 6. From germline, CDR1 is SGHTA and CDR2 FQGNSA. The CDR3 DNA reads TGTGCCAGCAGCCCGACTAGCGGGCCGGCCTACGAGCAGTACTTC. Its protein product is CASSPTSGPAYEQYF.

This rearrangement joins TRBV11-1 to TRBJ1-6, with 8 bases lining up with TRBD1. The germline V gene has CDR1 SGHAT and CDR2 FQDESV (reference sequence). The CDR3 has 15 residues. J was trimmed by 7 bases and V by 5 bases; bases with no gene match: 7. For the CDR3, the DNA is TGTGCCAGCAGCACCCGACAGGGGCAGAATTCACCCCTCCACTTT. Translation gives CASSTRQGQNSPLHF.

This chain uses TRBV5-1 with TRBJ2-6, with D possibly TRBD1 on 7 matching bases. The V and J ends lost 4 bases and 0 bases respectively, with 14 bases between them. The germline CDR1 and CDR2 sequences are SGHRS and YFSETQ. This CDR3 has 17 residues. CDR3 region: CASSGTVGGSGANVLTF. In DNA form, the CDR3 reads TGCGCCAGCAGCGGGACAGTGGGAGGCTCTGGGGCCAACGTCCTGACTTTC.

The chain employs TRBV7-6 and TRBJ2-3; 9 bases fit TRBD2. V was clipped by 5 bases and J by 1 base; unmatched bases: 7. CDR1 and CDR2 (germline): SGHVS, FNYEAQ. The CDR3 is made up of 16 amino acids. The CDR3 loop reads CASSQSQRGGTDTQYF. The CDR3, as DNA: TGTGCCAGCAGCCAATCGCAGCGGGGGGGCACAGATACGCAGTATTTT.

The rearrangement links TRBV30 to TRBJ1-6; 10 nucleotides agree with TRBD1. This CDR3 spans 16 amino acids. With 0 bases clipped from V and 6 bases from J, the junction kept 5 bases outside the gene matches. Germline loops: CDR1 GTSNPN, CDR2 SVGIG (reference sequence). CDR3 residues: CAWSVIGQGGNSPLHF. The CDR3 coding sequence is TGTGCCTGGAGTGTAATTGGACAGGGGGGTAATTCACCCCTCCACTTT.